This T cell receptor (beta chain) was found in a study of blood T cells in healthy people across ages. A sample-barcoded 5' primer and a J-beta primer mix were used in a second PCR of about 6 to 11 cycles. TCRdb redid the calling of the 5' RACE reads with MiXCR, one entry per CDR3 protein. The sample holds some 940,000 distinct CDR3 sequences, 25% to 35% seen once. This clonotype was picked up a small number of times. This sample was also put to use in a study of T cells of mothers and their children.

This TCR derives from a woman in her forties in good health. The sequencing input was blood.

The CDR3 loop is CASSHWTSRDEQFF. CDR3 nucleotide sequence: TGTGCCAGCAGCCATTGGACTAGCCGGGATGAGCAGTTCTTC. The V gene is TRBV14, the J gene TRBJ2-1; 8 bases line up with TRBD2. CDR1 is SGHDN, CDR2 FVKESK, per germline. Trimming removed 3 bases from V and 8 bases from J; junction bases left unmatched: 6. The CDR3 sequence is 14 residues long.